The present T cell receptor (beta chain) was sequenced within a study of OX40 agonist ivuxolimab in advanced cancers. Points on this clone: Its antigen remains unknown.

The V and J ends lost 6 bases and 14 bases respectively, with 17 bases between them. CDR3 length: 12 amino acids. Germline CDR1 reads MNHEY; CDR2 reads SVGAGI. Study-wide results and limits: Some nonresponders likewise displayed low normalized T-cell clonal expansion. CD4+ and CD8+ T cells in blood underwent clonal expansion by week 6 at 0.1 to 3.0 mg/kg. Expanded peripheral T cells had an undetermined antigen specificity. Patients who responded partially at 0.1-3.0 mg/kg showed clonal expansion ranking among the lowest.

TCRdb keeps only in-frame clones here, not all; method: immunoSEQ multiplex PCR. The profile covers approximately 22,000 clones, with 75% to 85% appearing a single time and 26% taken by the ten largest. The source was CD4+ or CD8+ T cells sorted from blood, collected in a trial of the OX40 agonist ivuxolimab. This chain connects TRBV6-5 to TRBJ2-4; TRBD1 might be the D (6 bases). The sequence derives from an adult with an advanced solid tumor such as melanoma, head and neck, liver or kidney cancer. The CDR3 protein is CASSSDRAVEYF. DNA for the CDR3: TGTGCCAGCAGCTCGGACAGAGCTGTGGAGTACTTC.